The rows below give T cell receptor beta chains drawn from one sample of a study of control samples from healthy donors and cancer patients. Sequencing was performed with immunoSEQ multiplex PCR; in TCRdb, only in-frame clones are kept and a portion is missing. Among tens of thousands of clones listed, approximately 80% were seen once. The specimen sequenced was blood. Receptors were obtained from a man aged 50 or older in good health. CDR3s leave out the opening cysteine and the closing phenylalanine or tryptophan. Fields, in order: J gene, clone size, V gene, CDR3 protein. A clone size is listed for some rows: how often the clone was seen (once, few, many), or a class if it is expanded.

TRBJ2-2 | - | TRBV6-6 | ASNPSENTGELF
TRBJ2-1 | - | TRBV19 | ASSLRLGSSYNEQF
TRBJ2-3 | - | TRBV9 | ASSLTTSGSTDTQY
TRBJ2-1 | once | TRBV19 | ASSRGAGGDEQF
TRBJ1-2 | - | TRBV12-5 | ASGRTYGYT
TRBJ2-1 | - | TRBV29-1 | SVFTGDNEQF
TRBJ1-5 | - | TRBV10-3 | ATRGQASNQPQH
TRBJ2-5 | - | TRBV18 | ASSAYQETQY
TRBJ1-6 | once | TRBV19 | ASSVPQGSVSNSPLH
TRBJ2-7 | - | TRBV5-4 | ASSLGGPYEQY
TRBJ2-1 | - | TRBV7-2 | ASSLLAGVGNEQF
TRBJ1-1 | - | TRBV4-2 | ASSQHGDTEAF
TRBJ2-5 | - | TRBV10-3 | AISERGEGRSETQY
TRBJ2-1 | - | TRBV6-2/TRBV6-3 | ASSYVADEQF
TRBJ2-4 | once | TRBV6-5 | ASSWGGGKNIQY
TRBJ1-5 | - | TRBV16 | ASSQEQGAGQPQH
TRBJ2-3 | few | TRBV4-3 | ASSQAVGRTQY
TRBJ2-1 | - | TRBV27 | ASSYLAGGLNEQF
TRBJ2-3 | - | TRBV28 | ASSPGLAAPTDTQY
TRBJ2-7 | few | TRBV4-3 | ASSQDPLIRVPGTKTYEQY
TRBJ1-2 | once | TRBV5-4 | ASSSPQGGYGYT
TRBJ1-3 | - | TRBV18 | ASSPGLSSGNTIY
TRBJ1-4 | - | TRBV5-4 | ASSERQGNEKLF
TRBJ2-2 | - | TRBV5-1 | ASSKGTGGTGELF
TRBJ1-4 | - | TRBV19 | ASSEGSANEKLF
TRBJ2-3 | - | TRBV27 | ASSLRGLAGLPDTQY
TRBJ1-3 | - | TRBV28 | ASSLYFGLFGGNTIY
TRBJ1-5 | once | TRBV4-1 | ASSQDGRGDPTT
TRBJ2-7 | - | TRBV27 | ASSFFQGGSYEQY
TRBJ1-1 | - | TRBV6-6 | ASIPGQGLRTEAF
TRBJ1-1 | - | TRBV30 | AWNGGNTEAF
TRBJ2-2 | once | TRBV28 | ASRGMLAGGPSGELF
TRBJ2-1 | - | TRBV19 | ASRRGRERGEQF
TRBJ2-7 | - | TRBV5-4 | ASSPQGANEQY
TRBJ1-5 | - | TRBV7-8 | ASSSVGSLRNQPQH
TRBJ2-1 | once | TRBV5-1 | ASSLVAGSGWNEQF
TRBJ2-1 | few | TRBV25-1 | ASSKGAGLAGEGEQF
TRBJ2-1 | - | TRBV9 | ASSPRGATLNEQF
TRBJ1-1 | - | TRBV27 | ASSFGANRKNTEAF
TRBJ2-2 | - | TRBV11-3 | ASSLEFSGPPGGPGELF
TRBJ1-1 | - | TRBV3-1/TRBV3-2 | ASSQGAYRGGTEAF
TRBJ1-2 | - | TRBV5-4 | ASSLQGRRDGYT
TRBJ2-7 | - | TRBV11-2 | ASSLALAGVAQY
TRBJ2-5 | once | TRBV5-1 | ASSFDGRGRETQY
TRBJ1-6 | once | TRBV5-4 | ASMPGQGFSPLH
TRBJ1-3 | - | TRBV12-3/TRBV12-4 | ASEPGAANTIY
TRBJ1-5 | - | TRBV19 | ASSMGGVDQPQH
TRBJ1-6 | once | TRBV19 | ASSGGGRGSPLH
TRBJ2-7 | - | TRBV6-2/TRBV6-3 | ASSYSSQNPYEQY